The 25 T cell receptor beta chains below were found in one sample sequenced in a study of OX40 agonist ivuxolimab in advanced cancers. Data came from immunoSEQ multiplex PCR; TCRdb stores just in-frame clones and leaves some out. There are 55,000 or so clones in the sample; about nine tenths occur only once, and around 15% lies in the top ten. This specimen was CD4+ or CD8+ T cells sorted from blood, taken in a trial of the OX40 agonist ivuxolimab. Receptors originate from an adult with an advanced solid tumor such as melanoma, head and neck, liver or kidney cancer.

In this sample, this clone turned up once. The chain combines TRBV4-2 with TRBJ1-5; no firm D call. Trimming took off 1 base at V and 4 bases at J, with 11 bases between the two ends. The length of the CDR3 is 15 residues. Germline-derived CDR1 and CDR2 are LGHNA and YNFKEQ. The CDR3 DNA sequence: TGTGCCAGCAGCCAAGGGACGGTGGGTAATCAGCCCCAGCATTTT. It encodes CASSQGTVGNQPQHF.

The V and J genes are TRBV27 and TRBJ2-3, with 10 nucleotides matching TRBD2. The V and J ends lost 7 bases and 4 bases, in that order; junction bases with no gene match: 11. Germline CDR1 reads MNHEY; CDR2 reads SMNVEV (reference sequence). The CDR3 covers 16 residues. CDR3 in amino acids: CASTARLAGAPDTQYF. CDR3 coding DNA: TGTGCCAGCACCGCACGGCTAGCGGGAGCCCCAGATACGCAGTATTTT.

To note about this clone: One end of the junction fails to match germline, which may point to a read error. The V call is TRBV6-1, the J call TRBJ2-1, with a possible D match to TRBD2 (6 bases). CDR3 length: 15 amino acids. Germline V CDR1 and CDR2: MNHNS, SASEGT. The CDR3 here is CASSEAEGNYNEQFF. The DNA for the CDR3 is TGTGCCAGCAGCGAAGCGGAGGGGAACTACAATGAGCAGTTCTTC.

This clone was seen only once. V usage is TRBV19 and J usage is TRBJ1-4; 11 bases align to TRBD1. Germline V gene data show CDR1 as LNHDA and CDR2 as SQIVND (reference sequence). The CDR3 runs to 16 residues. The V gene end was trimmed by 4 bases and the J gene end by 2 bases; junction bases not matched to a gene: 3. In nucleotides, the CDR3 is TGTGCCAGTAGTACTCGGACAGGGGGCACTAATGAAAAACTGTTTTTT. Translated, it gives CASSTRTGGTNEKLFF.

The V gene is TRBV7-3, the J gene TRBJ2-1, with D hard to call. V lost 1 base, J lost 6 bases, and 4 bases lay in between. Germline V gene lookup returns CDR1 SGHTA and CDR2 FQGTGA. The CDR3 has 12 residues. CDR3 amino acids: CASSLKPNEQFF. The DNA of the CDR3 is TGTGCCAGCAGCTTAAAACCCAATGAGCAGTTCTTC.

Here the CDR3 DNA reads TGTGCCAGCAAACGGGATACCTCCTACAATGAGCAGTTCTTC. The encoded protein is CASKRDTSYNEQFF. This rearrangement joins TRBV6-4 to TRBJ2-1, with D perhaps matching TRBD2 (5 bases). Germline-derived CDR1 and CDR2 are MRHNA and SNTAGT. The V and J ends lost 7 bases and 0 bases respectively, with 10 bases between them. The CDR3 sequence is 14 residues long.

This CDR3 is CASSFTGYSNQPQHF. CDR3 nucleotide sequence: TGTGCCAGCAGTTTTACAGGGTATAGCAATCAGCCCCAGCATTTT. The chain joins TRBV27 to TRBJ1-5; a possible D gene is TRBD1 (6 bases). The V end lost 3 bases, the J end lost 0 bases, and 9 bases lay between the germline ends. Germline-derived CDR1 and CDR2 are MNHEY and SMNVEV (reference sequence). The CDR3 has 15 residues.

The chain couples TRBV6-6 to TRBJ1-1; no clear D gene. With 10 bases removed from V and 6 bases from J, the gap between germline ends came to 9 bases. CDR1 and CDR2 from the germline V gene are MNHNY and SVGAGI (reference sequence). This CDR3 is built from 10 residues. The CDR3 nucleotides are TGTGCCACCCGATGGTCTGAAGCTTTCTTT. Translating it yields CATRWSEAFF.

The chain uses TRBV11-1 and TRBJ1-3; no definite D call. The CDR3 is 16 residues long. The V end was cut by 0 bases, the J end by 2 bases, with 11 bases between. In germline, CDR1 is SGHAT, CDR2 FQDESV (reference sequence). The CDR3 protein is CASSLAGGGAGNTIYF. The CDR3 DNA sequence: TGTGCCAGCAGCTTAGCGGGCGGCGGTGCTGGAAACACCATATATTTT.

This sequence joins TRBV9 and TRBJ2-7; unclear D gene. Germline V lookup: CDR1 SGDLS, CDR2 YYNGEE. The CDR3 consists of 13 residues. V lost 0 bases to trimming and J lost 6 bases, with 10 bases between them. CDR3 protein: CASSVVASSEQYF. CDR3 bases: TGTGCCAGCAGCGTAGTGGCATCCAGCGAGCAGTACTTC.

The genes are TRBV2 and TRBJ2-7; D perhaps matches TRBD2 (6 bases). In germline, CDR1 is SNHLY, CDR2 FYNNEI. The CDR3 contains 15 residues. CDR3 bases: TGTTCAGGCTGCCCAGGAGGTAGCGGAACCTACGAGCAGTACTTC. It specifies CSGCPGGSGTYEQYF.

The CDR3 here is CASSLKGVREKLFF. For the CDR3, the DNA is TGCGCCAGCAGCTTGAAAGGGGTTCGCGAAAAACTGTTTTTT. The chain recombines TRBV5-1 with TRBJ1-4; a possible D gene is TRBD1 (5 bases). The germline V and J ends were trimmed by 1 base and 8 bases, with 12 bases remaining between them. CDR3 length equals 14 residues. Germline V lookup: CDR1 SGHRS, CDR2 YFSETQ.

The V call is TRBV11-1, the J call TRBJ2-4; D is possibly TRBD2 (6 bases). The CDR3 runs 15 residues. Germline CDR1 reads SGHAT; CDR2 reads FQDESV (reference sequence). V gave up 1 base and J gave up 0 bases, with 7 bases separating them. The CDR3 coding sequence is TGTGCCAGCAGCTTAGGGGGGGTAGCCAAAAACATTCAGTACTTC. Its translation is CASSLGGVAKNIQYF.

The gene calls are TRBV19 and TRBJ2-7, with 7 bases fitting TRBD1. Trimming cost V 6 bases and J 5 bases; bases outside gene matches: 13. Germline CDR1 LNHDA, CDR2 SQIVND (reference sequence). The CDR3 contains 15 residues. The CDR3: CASRKTGSGPHEQYF. CDR3 in DNA: TGTGCCAGTAGAAAGACAGGGTCGGGTCCCCACGAGCAGTACTTC.

This chain joins TRBV10-3 and TRBJ2-1; D may be TRBD1 (6 bases). The CDR3 loop spans 12 amino acids. In germline, CDR1 is ENHRY, CDR2 SYGVKD. V was pared by 2 bases and J by 10 bases, with 9 bases between. CDR3 region: CAISEQGREQFF. CDR3 DNA sequence: TGTGCCATCAGTGAGCAGGGGCGAGAGCAGTTCTTC.

CDR3 DNA sequence: TGTGCCAGCAGCGCACATACAGGGAGCAATCAGCCCCAGCATTTT. Amino acids: CASSAHTGSNQPQHF. V is TRBV9 and J is TRBJ1-5; the D gene is possibly TRBD1 (6 bases). Germline CDR1 SGDLS, CDR2 YYNGEE. This CDR3 is 15 amino acids long. V was pared by 3 bases and J by 1 base, with 11 bases between.

The chain links TRBV2 to TRBJ1-2; D unresolved. V gave up 2 bases and J gave up 4 bases, with 11 bases separating them. This CDR3 has 14 residues. The germline V gene has CDR1 SNHLY and CDR2 FYNNEI. The CDR3 nucleotides are TGTGCCAGCAGTGAAATCGGGGATCTCTATGGCTACACCTTC. Encoded protein: CASSEIGDLYGYTF.

CDR3 sequence: CASSKMGDRRWETQYF. In nucleotides, the CDR3 is TGTGCCAGTAGTAAAATGGGGGACAGGCGGTGGGAGACCCAGTACTTC. The V call is TRBV19, the J call TRBJ2-5, with 8 nucleotides matching TRBD1. V lost 4 bases and J lost 5; bases outside the gene matches: 12. Germline CDR1 LNHDA, CDR2 SQIVND (reference sequence). There are 16 residues in the CDR3. The complete variable domain, with remaining parts taken from reference TRBV19 and TRBJ2-5, reads DGGITQSPKYLFRKEGQNVTLSCEQNLNHDAMYWYRQDPGQGLRLIYYSQIVNDFQKGDIAEGYSVSREKKESFPLTVTSAQKNPTAFYLCASSKMGDRRWETQYFGPGTRLLVL.

This chain uses TRBV5-8 with TRBJ1-4; TRBD1 is a possible D gene (5 bases). Trimming pared 2 bases from V and 7 bases from J, leaving 18 bases between. Germline-derived CDR1 and CDR2 are SGHTS and YDEGEE. The CDR3 totals 16 residues. CDR3 sequence reads: CASSFQGPLIGEKLFF. The CDR3 coding sequence is TGTGCCAGCAGCTTTCAGGGCCCTCTTATCGGTGAAAAACTGTTTTTT.

The gene calls are TRBV7-3 and TRBJ2-6; D is perhaps TRBD1 or TRBD2 (5 bases each). This CDR3 has 17 residues. CDR1 and CDR2 from the germline V gene are SGHTA and FQGTGA. The V end was cut by 5 bases, the J end by 0 bases, with 14 bases between. This chain's CDR3 is CASSPGTAYSGANVLTF. Written as DNA, the CDR3 is TGTGCCAGCAGCCCAGGGACCGCTTACTCTGGGGCCAACGTCCTGACTTTC.

This chain connects TRBV7-8 to TRBJ1-6; the D is unclear. Germline CDR1 reads SGHVS; CDR2 reads FQNEAQ. The CDR3 has 15 residues. Trimming removed 5 bases from V and 6 bases from J, with 14 bases in between. This CDR3 reads CASSTQSRSNSPLHF. The CDR3 DNA is TGTGCCAGCAGCACCCAGTCTCGATCTAATTCACCCCTCCACTTT.

The CDR3 is CASRKASGTSGSSSYEQYF. The CDR3 bases are TGCGCCAGCAGGAAAGCTTCCGGGACTAGCGGGAGTTCATCTTACGAGCAGTACTTC. This chain connects TRBV5-1 to TRBJ2-7; TRBD2 aligns across 14 bases. The V and J ends lost 5 bases and 4 bases, in that order; junction bases with no gene match: 17. Germline CDR1 reads SGHRS; CDR2 reads YFSETQ. The CDR3 sequence is 19 residues long.

As to this clone: The junction departs from the called germline gene at one end, perhaps through a read error. The chain has TRBV7-9 and TRBJ1-4, with TRBD1 matching over 9 bases. The CDR3 contains 11 residues. Germline V gives CDR1 SEHNR, CDR2 FQNEAQ (reference sequence). This CDR3 is CARGQGRKTVF. In DNA form, the CDR3 reads TGTGCCAGGGGACAGGGACGAAAAACTGTTTTT.

The chain links TRBV6-5 to TRBJ2-5; TRBD1 aligns across 7 bases. The end of the DNA is better explained by TRBJ2-7, so the J call may be wrong. Germline V gene data show CDR1 as MNHEY and CDR2 as SVGAGI. The CDR3 consists of 14 residues. Written as DNA, the CDR3 is TGTGCCAGCAGTTCCTCCGGGACAGCCTACGAGCAGTACTTC. The encoded protein is CASSSSGTAYEQYF.

This clone was recorded a few times. The chain recombines TRBV13 with TRBJ2-5; perhaps TRBD1 as D (6 bases). CDR1 is PRHDT, CDR2 FYEKMQ, per germline (reference sequence). Trimming removed 5 bases from V and 1 base from J, with 11 bases in between. The CDR3 is 14 residues long. CDR3 residues: CASSPRQAQETQYF. The CDR3 DNA sequence: TGTGCCAGCAGCCCACGACAGGCCCAAGAGACCCAGTACTTC. Filled out from reference TRBV13 and TRBJ2-5, the complete variable domain reads AAGVIQSPRHLIKEKRETATLKCYPIPRHDTVYWYQQGPGQDPQFLISFYEKMQSDKGSIPDRFSAQQFSDYHSELNMSSLELGDSALYFCASSPRQAQETQYFGPGTRLLVL.